One sample yielded the 24 T cell receptor beta chains listed below, sequenced in a study of T cell responses to AZD1222 COVID-19 vaccine. Produced via immunoSEQ multiplex PCR; TCRdb's table is partial and in-frame only. The table lists roughly 66,000 clones, 88% of them singletons, with 4.5% to 5% in the top ten. This specimen consisted of peripheral blood, obtained 28 days after the second dose of the MenACWY control vaccine. The origin of the receptors is an adult who received the MenACWY meningococcal vaccine as a control.

The chain is built from TRBV4-1 and TRBJ2-3; 13 nucleotides agree with TRBD2. The length of the CDR3 is 18 residues. The germline V gene encodes CDR1 MGHRA and CDR2 YSYEKL. With 4 bases clipped from V and 2 bases from J, the junction kept 9 bases outside the gene matches. The CDR3 is CASSLDPGLAGDTDTQYF. Written as DNA, the CDR3 is TGCGCCAGCAGCCTTGATCCTGGACTAGCGGGGGACACAGATACGCAGTATTTT.

The V call is TRBV18, the J call TRBJ1-4, with 8 positions matching TRBD1. The CDR3 loop spans 16 amino acids. Germline lookup yields CDR1 KGHSH and CDR2 LQKENI. V trimming: 3 bases; J trimming: 5 bases; junction bases outside the gene matches: 8. The CDR3 DNA reads as TGTGCCAGCTCACCGACCGGGACAGGACAAAATGAAAAACTGTTTTTT. Protein product: CASSPTGTGQNEKLFF.

The chain has TRBV6-5 and TRBJ1-1; D is uncertain. There are 13 residues in the CDR3. The V gene lost 0 bases and the J gene lost 6 bases, with 8 bases spanning the gap. Germline V gene data show CDR1 as MNHEY and CDR2 as SVGAGI. The CDR3 nucleotides read TGTGCCAGCAGTTACTCGAAACAGTCTGAAGCTTTCTTT. Amino acid sequence: CASSYSKQSEAFF.

The rearrangement joins TRBV5-4 to TRBJ2-7; 9 nucleotides agree with TRBD2. Germline lookup yields CDR1 SGHNT and CDR2 YYREEE (reference sequence). V lost 5 bases and J lost 1; bases outside the gene matches: 10. The CDR3 is made up of 16 amino acids. The CDR3 DNA reads as TGTGCCAGCAGGGCGGGACTAGCTGATGGGTCCTACGAGCAGTACTTC. Translation: CASRAGLADGSYEQYF.

CDR3 residues: CASRLAGRTDTQYF. The CDR3 DNA reads TGTGCCAGCAGGCTAGCGGGGAGGACAGATACGCAGTATTTT. The chain combines TRBV2 with TRBJ2-3, with 9 bases aligning to TRBD2. The CDR3 is 14 amino acids. The germline V gene has CDR1 SNHLY and CDR2 FYNNEI. V lost 6 bases, J lost 3 bases, and 4 bases stayed unmatched. Looking up the rest from reference TRBV2 and TRBJ2-3 gives the full variable domain: EPEVTQTPSHQVTQMGQEVILRCVPISNHLYFYWYRQILGQKVEFLVSFYNNEISEKSEIFDDQFSVERPDGSNFTLKIRSTKLEDSAMYFCASRLAGRTDTQYFGPGTRLTVL.

This chain links TRBV30 with TRBJ2-3; 7 bases match TRBD1. The V gene's germline CDR1 is GTSNPN and CDR2 SVGIG (reference sequence). This CDR3 has 14 residues. Trimming at V came to 5 bases and at J to 4 bases, leaving 9 bases not matched to a gene. The CDR3 here is CAWAQGSGPDTQYF. The CDR3 DNA sequence: TGTGCCTGGGCACAGGGGTCGGGCCCAGATACGCAGTATTTT.

As to this clone: The junction shows a germline mismatch at one end, possibly a read error. The chain recombines TRBV5-6 with TRBJ2-7, with 9 bases lining up with TRBD1. The CDR3 is 12 amino acids. Germline values: CDR1 SGHDT, CDR2 YYEEEE. The CDR3 DNA reads TGTGCCAGCAGTTGGACCGGGACAGGGAATCTTTTC. Its protein product is CASSWTGTGNLF.

The chain combines TRBV4-1 with TRBJ2-3; a possible D gene is TRBD2 (6 bases). V lost 4 bases to trimming and J lost 4 bases, with 18 bases between them. Germline CDR1 is MGHRA and CDR2 is YSYEKL. The CDR3 contains 16 residues. The CDR3 is CASSPPRGARADTQYF. The CDR3 nucleotides are TGCGCCAGCAGCCCTCCGCGGGGCGCTCGGGCAGATACGCAGTATTTT.

V and J are TRBV7-3 and TRBJ2-5, with no clear D. Trimming removed 1 base at V and 5 bases at J, with 5 bases between. Germline CDR1 is SGHTA and CDR2 is FQGTGA. The CDR3 is 12 amino acids. In nucleotides, the CDR3 is TGTGCCAGCAGCTTAATTGGCGAGACCCAGTACTTC. This sequence encodes CASSLIGETQYF.

This clone was found once. This chain links TRBV29-1 with TRBJ2-5; D is unclear. V was clipped by 4 bases and J by 2 bases, with 5 bases between them. Germline V gene sequence: CDR1 SQVTM, CDR2 ANQGSEA. CDR3 length equals 11 residues. The CDR3 coding sequence is TGCAGCGTTGGGGTACAAGAGACCCAGTACTTC. This gives the protein CSVGVQETQYF.

The chain uses TRBV29-1 and TRBJ2-2, with 7 bases lining up with TRBD1. The CDR3 loop spans 14 amino acids. V shed 7 bases and J 1 base; nucleotides not matched to a gene: 6. Germline V gives CDR1 SQVTM, CDR2 ANQGSEA. The CDR3 DNA reads TGCAGCGCCAGGGGACAGCTGAACACCGGGGAGCTGTTTTTT. Translating gives CSARGQLNTGELFF.

The rearrangement links TRBV3-1 (or the pseudogene TRBV3-2) to TRBJ1-5; TRBD1 matches 8 bases. With 2 bases clipped from V and 1 base from J, the junction kept 1 base outside the gene matches. The CDR3 extends over 15 amino acids. Germline V gene data show CDR1 as LGHDT and CDR2 as YNNKEL (reference sequence). CDR3 sequence reads: CASSQTGGSNQPQHF. The CDR3 nucleotides read TGTGCCAGCAGCCAAACAGGGGGAAGCAATCAGCCCCAGCATTTT.

J is TRBJ2-2 and V is TRBV6-5; D is unclear. Germline CDR1 is MNHEY and CDR2 is SVGAGI. The CDR3 extends over 11 amino acids. Trimming removed 8 bases at V and 7 bases at J, with 8 bases between. CDR3 DNA sequence: TGTGCCAGCGGCGAAATCGGGGAGCTGTTTTTT. It specifies CASGEIGELFF.

This clone was seen only a few times. The chain couples TRBV7-9 to TRBJ2-3; D is possibly TRBD2 (6 bases). Per germline, CDR1 SEHNR and CDR2 FQNEAQ (reference sequence). CDR3 length: 14 residues. V was cut by 5 bases and J by 11 bases, with 20 bases left in between. CDR3 DNA: TGTGCCAGCAGCGGGACTCCGGAACCGGTGGGGCAGTATTTT. Its translation is CASSGTPEPVGQYF.

J is TRBJ1-6 and V is TRBV5-5; D unclear. The length of the CDR3 is 15 residues. Trimming took off 3 bases at V and 7 bases at J, with 14 bases between the two ends. The V gene's germline CDR1 is SGHKS and CDR2 YYEKEE (reference sequence). The CDR3 sequence: CASSSLGPGNSPLHF. The CDR3 region has the DNA TGTGCCAGCAGCTCCCTCGGCCCTGGGAATTCACCCCTCCACTTT.

V is TRBV19 and J is TRBJ2-2; possibly TRBD2 for D (5 bases). Germline CDR1 reads LNHDA; CDR2 reads SQIVND (reference sequence). The CDR3 is 15 residues long. Deletions cut 5 bases from V and 3 bases from J, with 13 bases between. DNA for the CDR3: TGTGCCAGTAGTGGGCTAGCAGGTGACACCGGGGAGCTGTTTTTT. Amino acids: CASSGLAGDTGELFF.

J is TRBJ1-1 and V is TRBV18; no firm D call. CDR1 and CDR2 from the germline V gene are KGHSH and LQKENI. V lost 0 bases to trimming and J lost 2 bases, with 10 bases between them. This CDR3 comprises 15 residues. CDR3 protein: CASSPPNGLNTEAFF. The CDR3 region has the DNA TGTGCCAGCTCACCACCGAACGGATTAAACACTGAAGCTTTCTTT.

The sample holds a few counts of this clone. The CDR3 loop reads CASNGPFIYEQYF. CDR3 coding DNA: TGTGCCAGCAACGGACCCTTTATCTACGAGCAGTACTTC. The J gene is TRBJ2-7, the V gene TRBV2; no definite D call. There are 13 residues in the CDR3. V was pared by 7 bases and J by 3 bases, with 13 bases between. Germline CDR1 is SNHLY and CDR2 is FYNNEI.

The chain has TRBV19 and TRBJ1-2; D perhaps matches TRBD1 (5 bases). The CDR3 is made up of 12 amino acids. From germline, CDR1 is LNHDA and CDR2 SQIVND (reference sequence). Trimming pared 2 bases from V and 4 bases from J, leaving 5 bases between. CDR3 region: CASSITGYGYTF. The CDR3 nucleotides are TGTGCCAGTAGTATAACAGGCTATGGCTACACCTTC. Filled out from reference TRBV19 and TRBJ1-2, the complete variable domain reads DGGITQSPKYLFRKEGQNVTLSCEQNLNHDAMYWYRQDPGQGLRLIYYSQIVNDFQKGDIAEGYSVSREKKESFPLTVTSAQKNPTAFYLCASSITGYGYTFGSGTRLTVV.

This clone occurred once. The chain couples TRBV5-5 to TRBJ2-7; no clear D gene. V lost 1 base and J 4 bases, leaving 9 bases between the germline ends. CDR3 length: 13 amino acids. Germline V gene lookup returns CDR1 SGHKS and CDR2 YYEKEE (reference sequence). The CDR3 coding sequence is TGTGCCAGCAGCTTGCTGGTCCTTTACGAGCAGTACTTC. Amino acid sequence: CASSLLVLYEQYF.

This chain joins TRBV19 and TRBJ1-1; D remains ambiguous. The V gene's germline CDR1 is LNHDA and CDR2 SQIVND (reference sequence). The germline V and J ends were trimmed by 4 bases and 1 base, with 10 bases remaining between them. This CDR3 region has 14 residues. This CDR3 reads CASSTNRQNTEAFF. The CDR3 nucleotides are TGTGCCAGTAGTACCAACCGACAGAACACTGAAGCTTTCTTT.

The rearrangement joins TRBV28 to TRBJ2-7; 11 bases are a match to TRBD1. The germline gives CDR1 MDHEN, CDR2 SYDVKM. V lost 8 bases to trimming and J lost 6 bases; unmatched junction nucleotides: 9. This CDR3 region has 14 residues. The CDR3 loop is CASGTGGGWGEQYF. The CDR3 bases are TGTGCCAGCGGGACAGGGGGGGGATGGGGCGAGCAGTACTTC.

The chain recombines TRBV15 with TRBJ2-3; no clear D gene. The V gene lost 0 bases and the J gene lost 4 bases, with 14 bases spanning the gap. This CDR3 region has 16 residues. Per the germline V gene, CDR1 is LNHNV and CDR2 is YYDKDF (reference sequence). CDR3 DNA sequence: TGTGCCACCAGCAGAGATCAAGCCAGAGTCGCAGATACGCAGTATTTT. The encoded protein is CATSRDQARVADTQYF.

The rearrangement links TRBV9 to TRBJ1-3; a weak D match, TRBD1 (6 bases). V was shortened by 5 bases and J by 0 bases, with 9 bases between the two germline ends. Germline V CDR1 and CDR2: SGDLS, YYNGEE. This CDR3 region has 14 residues. The CDR3 DNA reads TGTGCCAGCAGTACAGGGCTCTCTGGAAACACCATATATTTT. It translates to CASSTGLSGNTIYF.